Below, 10 T cell receptor beta chains from the same sample are listed, as sequenced in a study of blood T cells in healthy people across ages. Using a J-beta primer mix together with a sample-barcoded 5' primer, a second PCR was run for about 6 to 11 cycles. From the 5' RACE reads, TCRdb called clonotypes with MiXCR, one entry per CDR3 protein. This sample has about 1 million distinct CDR3 sequences, with more than 35% found just once. Source material: blood. These TCRs come from a woman aged 60 to 75 in good health.

This CDR3 is CASTPLGPHEQYF. CDR3 bases: TGCGCCAGCACCCCCCTGGGACCACACGAGCAGTACTTC. This chain uses TRBV5-1 with TRBJ2-7; possibly TRBD1 or TRBD2 for D (5 bases each). Per germline, CDR1 SGHRS and CDR2 YFSETQ. V gave up 6 bases and J gave up 5 bases, with 15 bases separating them. This CDR3 has 13 amino acids. Together with reference TRBV5-1 and TRBJ2-7, the CDR3 gives the full variable domain: KAGVTQTPRYLIKTRGQQVTLSCSPISGHRSVSWYQQTPGQGLQFLFEYFSETQRNKGNFPGRFSGRQFSNSRSEMNVSTLELGDSALYLCASTPLGPHEQYFGPGTRLTVT.

The chain couples TRBV12-3 or TRBV12-4 to TRBJ2-2; tentative D call: TRBD2 (5 bases). This CDR3 contains 15 residues. Between the trimmed V and J ends, which lost 3 bases and 4 bases, there was a span of 12 bases. Here the CDR3 reads CASSFGHGITGELFF. The CDR3 coding sequence is TGTGCCAGCAGTTTCGGCCACGGGATCACCGGGGAGCTGTTTTTT.

This clonotype occurred a few times. The rearrangement joins TRBV15 to TRBJ2-7; 7 nucleotides line up with TRBD1. J gave up 3 bases and V 1 base, and 6 bases lay outside the gene matches. The germline CDR1 and CDR2 sequences are LNHNV and YYDKDF (reference sequence). There are 15 residues in the CDR3. The CDR3 sequence: CATSRAQGPIYEQYF. For the CDR3, the DNA is TGTGCCACCAGCAGAGCACAGGGGCCAATCTACGAGCAGTACTTC. Full variable domain (rest looked up from reference TRBV15 and TRBJ2-7): DAMVIQNPRYQVTQFGKPVTLSCSQTLNHNVMYWYQQKSSQAPKLLFHYYDKDFNNEADTPDNFQSRRPNTSFCFLDIRSPGLGDTAMYLCATSRAQGPIYEQYFGPGTRLTVT.

This sequence joins TRBV5-1 and TRBJ1-2; a possible D gene is TRBD1 (6 bases). This CDR3 comprises 15 residues. CDR1 and CDR2 from the germline V gene are SGHRS and YFSETQ. Trimming shortened V by 8 bases and J by 5 bases, and 22 bases separated the two germline ends. The CDR3 loop is CASTKLTDRTYGYTF. CDR3 nucleotide sequence: TGCGCCAGTACCAAATTGACGGACAGAACATATGGCTACACCTTC.

The chain is built from TRBV18 and TRBJ2-3; 7 bases map to TRBD1. Germline V gene sequence: CDR1 KGHSH, CDR2 LQKENI. The CDR3 has 14 residues. J was trimmed by 6 bases and V by 2 bases; bases with no gene match: 5. The CDR3 reads CASSPGAGGDTQYF. For the CDR3, the DNA is TGTGCCAGCTCACCAGGAGCAGGGGGTGATACGCAGTATTTT.

Only a few counts were recorded for this clonotype. The chain is built from TRBV10-3 and TRBJ2-1; the D is unclear. Germline V lookup: CDR1 ENHRY, CDR2 SYGVKD. Deletions cut 0 bases from V and 10 bases from J, with 7 bases between. CDR3 length equals 12 residues. Here the CDR3 reads CAISESSHEQFF. The CDR3 nucleotides are TGTGCCATCAGTGAGTCAAGCCACGAGCAGTTCTTC.

This clonotype was found a few times. The chain uses TRBV27 and TRBJ1-1; D unresolved. With 6 bases removed from V and 4 bases from J, the gap between germline ends came to 15 bases. The germline gives CDR1 MNHEY, CDR2 SMNVEV (reference sequence). The CDR3 runs to 14 residues. The CDR3, as DNA: TGTGCCAGCAGCCACGCTGGGGAGAGCACTGAAGCTTTCTTT. Protein product: CASSHAGESTEAFF.

This clonotype was counted a few times. The J gene is TRBJ2-7, the V gene TRBV15; 8 nucleotides match TRBD2. Germline V gene data show CDR1 as LNHNV and CDR2 as YYDKDF (reference sequence). V lost 8 bases and J lost 2; bases outside the gene matches: 5. CDR3 size: 13 residues. CDR3 sequence reads: CATGPGLAYEQYF. The CDR3 coding sequence is TGTGCCACCGGGCCGGGACTAGCCTACGAGCAGTACTTC.

This clonotype was detected only a few times. The CDR3 region has the DNA TGTGCCAGCAGCGGGGGCGACCGCAACTATGGCTACACCTTC. Amino acids: CASSGGDRNYGYTF. This sequence joins TRBV7-9 and TRBJ1-2, with D tentatively TRBD1 (6 bases). The germline V and J ends were trimmed by 5 bases and 2 bases, with 12 bases remaining between them. CDR1 SEHNR and CDR2 FQNEAQ come from the germline V gene (reference sequence). This CDR3 spans 14 amino acids.

This clonotype was counted a few times. The rearrangement links TRBV12-3 or TRBV12-4 to TRBJ1-1; TRBD1 might be the D (5 bases). This CDR3 has 14 residues. V gave up 3 bases and J gave up 3 bases, with 11 bases separating them. CDR3 region: CASSFSGSDTEAFF. DNA of the CDR3: TGTGCCAGCAGTTTTTCAGGGTCGGACACTGAAGCTTTCTTT.